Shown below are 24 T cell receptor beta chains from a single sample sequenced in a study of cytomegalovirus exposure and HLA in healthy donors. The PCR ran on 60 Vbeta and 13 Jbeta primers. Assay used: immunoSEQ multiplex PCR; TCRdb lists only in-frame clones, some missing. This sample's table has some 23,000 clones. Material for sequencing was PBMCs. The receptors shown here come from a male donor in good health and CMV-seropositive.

The CDR3 DNA reads TGTGCCAGCAGCTTATCGGACCAAGAGACCCAGTACTTC. This gives the protein CASSLSDQETQYF. This chain uses TRBV11-3 with TRBJ2-5, with D hard to call. The CDR3 contains 13 residues. V was trimmed by 2 bases and J by 0 bases, leaving 4 bases between them. Per the germline V gene, CDR1 is SGHNT and CDR2 is YENEEA.

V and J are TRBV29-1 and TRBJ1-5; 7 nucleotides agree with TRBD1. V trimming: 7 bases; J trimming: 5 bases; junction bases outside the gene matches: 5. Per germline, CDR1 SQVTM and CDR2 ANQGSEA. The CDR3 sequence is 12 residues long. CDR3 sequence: CSARGTDQPQHF. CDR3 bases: TGCAGCGCCAGAGGGACAGATCAGCCCCAGCATTTT.

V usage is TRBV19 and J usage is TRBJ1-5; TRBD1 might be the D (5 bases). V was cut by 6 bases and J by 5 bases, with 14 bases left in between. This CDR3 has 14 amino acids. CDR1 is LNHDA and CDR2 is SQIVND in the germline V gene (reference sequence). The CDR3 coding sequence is TGTGCCAGTAGCGGGACTTTAAGGGATCAGCCCCAGCATTTT. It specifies CASSGTLRDQPQHF.

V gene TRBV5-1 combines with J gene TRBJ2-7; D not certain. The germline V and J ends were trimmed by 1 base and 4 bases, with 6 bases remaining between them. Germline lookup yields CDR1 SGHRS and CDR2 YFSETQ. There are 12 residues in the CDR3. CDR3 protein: CASSLSGYEQYF. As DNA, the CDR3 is TGCGCCAGCAGCTTGTCAGGTTACGAGCAGTACTTC.

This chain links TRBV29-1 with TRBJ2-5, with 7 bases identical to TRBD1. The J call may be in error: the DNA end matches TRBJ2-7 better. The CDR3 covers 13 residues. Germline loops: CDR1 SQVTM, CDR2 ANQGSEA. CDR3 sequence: CSVLGTDSYEQYF. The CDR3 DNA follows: TGCAGCGTCTTGGGGACAGACTCCTACGAGCAGTACTTC.

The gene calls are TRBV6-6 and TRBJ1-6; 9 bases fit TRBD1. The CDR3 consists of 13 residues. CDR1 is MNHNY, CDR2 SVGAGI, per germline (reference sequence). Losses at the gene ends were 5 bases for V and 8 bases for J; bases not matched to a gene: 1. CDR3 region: CASSRDRDSPLHF. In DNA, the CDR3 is TGTGCCAGCAGTCGGGACAGGGATTCACCCCTCCACTTT.

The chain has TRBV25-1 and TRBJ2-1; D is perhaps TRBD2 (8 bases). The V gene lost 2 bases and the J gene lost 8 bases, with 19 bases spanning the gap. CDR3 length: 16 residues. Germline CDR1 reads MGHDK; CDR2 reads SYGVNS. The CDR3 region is CASSERQGLVVDEQFF. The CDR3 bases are TGTGCCAGCAGTGAAAGACAGGGACTAGTAGTGGATGAGCAGTTCTTC. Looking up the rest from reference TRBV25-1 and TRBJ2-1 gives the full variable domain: EADIYQTPRYLVIGTGKKITLECSQTMGHDKMYWYQQDPGMELHLIHYSYGVNSTEKGDLSSESTVSRIRTEHFPLTLESARPSHTSQYLCASSERQGLVVDEQFFGPGTRLTVL.

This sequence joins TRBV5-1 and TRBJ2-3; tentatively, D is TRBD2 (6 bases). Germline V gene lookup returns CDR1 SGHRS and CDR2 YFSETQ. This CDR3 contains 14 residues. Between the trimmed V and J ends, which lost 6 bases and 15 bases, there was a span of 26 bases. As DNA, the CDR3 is TGCGCCAGCACCCAAATCCCCGCGGGATATACGATTTATTTT. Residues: CASTQIPAGYTIYF.

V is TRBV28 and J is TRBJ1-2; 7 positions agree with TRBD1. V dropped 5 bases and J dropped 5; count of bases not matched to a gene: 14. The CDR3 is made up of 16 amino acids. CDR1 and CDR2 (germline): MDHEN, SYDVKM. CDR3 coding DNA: TGTGCCAGCAGTCCTTCCGGGGACAGTCCCAAGTATGGCTACACCTTC. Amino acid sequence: CASSPSGDSPKYGYTF.

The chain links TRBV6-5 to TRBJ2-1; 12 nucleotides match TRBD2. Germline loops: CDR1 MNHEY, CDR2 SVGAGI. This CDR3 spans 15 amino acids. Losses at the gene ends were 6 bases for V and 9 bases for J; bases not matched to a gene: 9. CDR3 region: CASRDFLAGGTEQFF. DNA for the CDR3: TGTGCCAGCAGGGACTTCCTAGCGGGAGGGACTGAGCAGTTCTTC.

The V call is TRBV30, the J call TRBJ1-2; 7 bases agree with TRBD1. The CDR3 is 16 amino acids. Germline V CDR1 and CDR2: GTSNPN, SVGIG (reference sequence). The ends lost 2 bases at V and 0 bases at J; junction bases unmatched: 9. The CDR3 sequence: CAWSTKGTAANYGYTF. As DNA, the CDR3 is TGTGCCTGGAGTACCAAGGGGACAGCCGCTAACTATGGCTACACCTTC. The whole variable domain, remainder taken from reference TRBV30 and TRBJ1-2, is SQTIHQWPATLVQPVGSPLSLECTVEGTSNPNLYWYRQAAGRGLQLLFYSVGIGQISSEVPQNLSASRPQDRQFILSSKKLLLSDSGFYLCAWSTKGTAANYGYTFGSGTRLTVV.

The CDR3 here is CASSQDTSGSPPGELFF. The CDR3 region has the DNA TGTGCCAGCAGCCAAGATACTAGCGGGAGTCCCCCCGGGGAGCTGTTTTTT. The gene calls are TRBV4-2 and TRBJ2-2; TRBD2 agrees at 11 bases. There are 17 residues in the CDR3. CDR1 and CDR2 (germline): LGHNA, YNFKEQ. V lost 0 bases, J lost 6 bases, and 6 bases stayed unmatched.

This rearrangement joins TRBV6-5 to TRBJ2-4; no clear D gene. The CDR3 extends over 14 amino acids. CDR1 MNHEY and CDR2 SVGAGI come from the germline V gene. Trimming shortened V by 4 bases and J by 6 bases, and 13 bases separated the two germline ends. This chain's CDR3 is CASSSPRSGNIQYF. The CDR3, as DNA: TGTGCCAGCAGTTCCCCCCGGTCGGGAAACATTCAGTACTTC.

CDR3 nucleotides: TGTGCCAGCTCACCACCTAGAGGGAGATACAATGAGCAGTTCTTC. Translated: CASSPPRGRYNEQFF. This chain uses TRBV18 with TRBJ2-1; perhaps TRBD2 as D (5 bases). With 0 bases removed from V and 4 bases from J, the gap between germline ends came to 10 bases. The CDR3 consists of 15 residues. Per germline, CDR1 KGHSH and CDR2 LQKENI.

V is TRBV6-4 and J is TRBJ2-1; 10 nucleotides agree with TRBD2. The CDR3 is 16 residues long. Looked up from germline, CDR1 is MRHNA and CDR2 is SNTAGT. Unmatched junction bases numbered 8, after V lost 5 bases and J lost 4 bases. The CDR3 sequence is CASSPSELAGYNEQFF. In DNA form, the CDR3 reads TGTGCCAGCAGTCCTTCCGAACTAGCGGGATACAATGAGCAGTTCTTC.

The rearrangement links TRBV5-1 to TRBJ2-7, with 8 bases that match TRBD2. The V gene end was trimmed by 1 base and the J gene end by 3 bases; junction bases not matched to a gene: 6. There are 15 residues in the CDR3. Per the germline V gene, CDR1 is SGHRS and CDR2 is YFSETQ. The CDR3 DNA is TGCGCCAGCAGCTTGAAGTCGGGGGGGCTCTACGAGCAGTACTTC. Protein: CASSLKSGGLYEQYF.

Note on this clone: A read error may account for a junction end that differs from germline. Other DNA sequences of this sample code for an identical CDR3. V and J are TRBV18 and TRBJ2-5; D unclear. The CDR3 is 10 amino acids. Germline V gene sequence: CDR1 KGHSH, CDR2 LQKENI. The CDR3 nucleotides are TGTGCAAGCTCCTCGGAGACCCAGTACTTC. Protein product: CASSSETQYF.

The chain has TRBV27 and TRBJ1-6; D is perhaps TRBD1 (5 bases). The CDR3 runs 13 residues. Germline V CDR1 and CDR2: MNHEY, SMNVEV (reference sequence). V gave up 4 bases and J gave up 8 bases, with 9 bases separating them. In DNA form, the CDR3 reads TGTGCCAGCAGTTACCGGGACTATTCACCCCTCCACTTT. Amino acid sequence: CASSYRDYSPLHF.

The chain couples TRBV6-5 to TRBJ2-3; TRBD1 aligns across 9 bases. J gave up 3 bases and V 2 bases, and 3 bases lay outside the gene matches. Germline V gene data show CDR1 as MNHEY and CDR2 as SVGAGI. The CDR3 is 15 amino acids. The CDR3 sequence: CASSYAQGATDTQYF. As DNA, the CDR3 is TGTGCCAGCAGTTACGCACAGGGGGCGACAGATACGCAGTATTTT.

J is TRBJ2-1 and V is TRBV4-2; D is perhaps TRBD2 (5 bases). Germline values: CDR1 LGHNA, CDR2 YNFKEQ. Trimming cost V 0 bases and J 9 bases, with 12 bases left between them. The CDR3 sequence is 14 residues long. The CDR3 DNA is TGTGCCAGCAGCCAAGATCAATTCGGACTTGAGCAGTTCTTC. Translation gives CASSQDQFGLEQFF.

CDR3 loop: CASYRQGANGNTIYF. The CDR3 DNA follows: TGTGCCAGTTATCGACAGGGGGCTAACGGAAACACCATATATTTT. V is TRBV28 and J is TRBJ1-3; 10 bases fit TRBD1. The CDR3 runs 15 residues. The V and J ends lost 9 bases and 4 bases, in that order; junction bases with no gene match: 9. The germline V gene encodes CDR1 MDHEN and CDR2 SYDVKM.

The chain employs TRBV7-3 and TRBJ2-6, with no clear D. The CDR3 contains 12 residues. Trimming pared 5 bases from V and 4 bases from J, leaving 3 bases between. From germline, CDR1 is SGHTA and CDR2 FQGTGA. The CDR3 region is CASSPGANVLTF. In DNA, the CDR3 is TGTGCCAGCAGCCCGGGGGCCAACGTCCTGACTTTC.

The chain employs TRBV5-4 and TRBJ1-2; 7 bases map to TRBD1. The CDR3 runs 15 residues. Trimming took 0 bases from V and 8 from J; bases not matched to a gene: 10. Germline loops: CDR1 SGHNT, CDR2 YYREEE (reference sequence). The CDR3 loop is CASSLVGDRVGGYTF. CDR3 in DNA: TGTGCCAGCAGCTTGGTTGGTGACAGGGTCGGGGGCTACACCTTC.

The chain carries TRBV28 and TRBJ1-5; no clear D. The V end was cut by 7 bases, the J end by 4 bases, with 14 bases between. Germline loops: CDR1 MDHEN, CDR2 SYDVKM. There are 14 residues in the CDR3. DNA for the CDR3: TGTGCCAGCATTCCATGGGGAGGGAATCAGCCCCAGCATTTT. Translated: CASIPWGGNQPQHF. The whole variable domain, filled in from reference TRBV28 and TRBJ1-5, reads DVKVTQSSRYLVKRTGEKVFLECVQDMDHENMFWYRQDPGLGLRLIYFSYDVKMKEKGDIPEGYSVSREKKERFSLILESASTNQTSMYLCASIPWGGNQPQHFGDGTRLSIL.